A single sample is the source of the 7 T cell receptor beta chains below, sequenced in a study of blood T cell repertoires in COVID-19. Assay used: immunoSEQ multiplex PCR; TCRdb lists only in-frame clones, some missing. The sample includes roughly 100,000 clones, just over 90% seen only once; the top ten take approximately 5.1%. The sample consisted of peripheral blood. The source of these receptors is a man aged 50-60 years with acute or convalescent COVID-19.

V is TRBV28 and J is TRBJ2-5; the match to TRBD2 covers 8 bases. Germline CDR1 is MDHEN and CDR2 is SYDVKM. The CDR3 is 11 residues long. The V and J ends lost 5 bases and 7 bases, in that order; junction bases with no gene match: 0. CDR3 residues: CASSLAGTQYF. The CDR3 DNA sequence: TGTGCCAGCAGTCTAGCGGGGACCCAGTACTTC.

The rearrangement uses TRBV7-2 and TRBJ2-1; D is possibly TRBD2 (7 bases). Germline-derived CDR1 and CDR2 are SGHTA and FQGNSA. V was trimmed by 3 bases and J by 6 bases, leaving 18 bases between them. CDR3 length: 16 residues. CDR3 loop: CASSLYGGAGFNEQFF. The CDR3 DNA follows: TGTGCCAGCAGCTTGTATGGGGGGGCGGGATTCAATGAGCAGTTCTTC.

This clone was found once. J is TRBJ2-2 and V is TRBV24-1, with 8 bases identical to TRBD1. V shed 4 bases, J shed 2 bases, and the junction held 2 bases outside the gene matches. In germline, CDR1 is KGHDR, CDR2 SFDVKD. There are 15 residues in the CDR3. CDR3 bases: TGTGCCACCAGTGACGGACAGGGCAACACCGGGGAGCTGTTTTTT. Its translation: CATSDGQGNTGELFF.

This clone occurred once. The chain carries TRBV7-8 and TRBJ1-2; D is possibly TRBD1 (5 bases). This CDR3 spans 16 amino acids. Trimming cost V 3 bases and J 0 bases, with 14 bases left between them. Germline V gene data show CDR1 as SGHVS and CDR2 as FQNEAQ. CDR3 amino acids: CASSFRGSQANYGYTF. In nucleotides, the CDR3 is TGTGCCAGCAGCTTCCGGGGGTCCCAAGCTAACTATGGCTACACCTTC.

The genes are TRBV24-1 and TRBJ2-7, with unresolved D. This CDR3 is built from 15 residues. The V gene lost 2 bases and the J gene lost 5 bases, with 15 bases spanning the gap. Looked up from germline, CDR1 is KGHDR and CDR2 is SFDVKD. CDR3 sequence reads: CATSDCLGYYDEQYF. As DNA, the CDR3 is TGTGCCACCAGTGATTGTCTTGGTTACTACGACGAGCAGTACTTC.

This chain joins TRBV6-5 and TRBJ2-7; 9 bases line up with TRBD1. The germline V gene has CDR1 MNHEY and CDR2 SVGAGI. Trimming removed 6 bases from V and 5 bases from J; junction bases left unmatched: 8. The CDR3 length is 14 residues. The CDR3 is CASRARDRAHEQYF. The CDR3 DNA sequence: TGTGCCAGCAGGGCCCGGGACAGGGCCCACGAGCAGTACTTC.

This rearrangement joins TRBV5-4 to TRBJ2-7, with 11 bases matching TRBD1. The V gene end was trimmed by 4 bases and the J gene end by 5 bases; junction bases not matched to a gene: 5. This CDR3 is built from 14 residues. The V gene's germline CDR1 is SGHNT and CDR2 YYREEE (reference sequence). CDR3 in DNA: TGTGCCAGCAGCCCAGGACAGGGGGCGGACGAGCAGTACTTC. Translation gives CASSPGQGADEQYF. Full variable domain (remainder filled in from reference TRBV5-4 and TRBJ2-7): ETGVTQSPTHLIKTRGQQVTLRCSSQSGHNTVSWYQQALGQGPQFIFQYYREEENGRGNFPPRFSGLQFPNYSSELNVNALELDDSALYLCASSPGQGADEQYFGPGTRLTVT.